This T cell receptor beta chain was found in a study of T cell responses to AZD1222 COVID-19 vaccine. This clone showed up just once. Clones were read by immunoSEQ multiplex PCR, and TCRdb kept only the in-frame ones, dropping some. The sample carries 54,000 or so clones, roughly nine tenths recorded once. This specimen was peripheral blood, taken on day 0 of AZD1222 vaccination. This sequence originates from an adult in good health.

The CDR3 protein is CASSPLLYYEQYF. For the CDR3, the DNA is TGCGCCAGCAGTCCCCTGTTATACTACGAGCAGTACTTC. The chain recombines TRBV10-2 with TRBJ2-7; D unclear. V was shortened by 5 bases and J by 3 bases, with 11 bases between the two germline ends. In germline, CDR1 is WSHSY, CDR2 SAAADI. This CDR3 has 13 amino acids.